This is a list of T cell receptor beta chains from one sample in a study of CD8 T cells in ankylosing spondylitis. TCRdb passed the 5' RACE reads through MiXCR, listing each CDR3 protein once. The table includes some 130,000 distinct CDR3 sequences, about a sixth detected once. The specimen sequenced was blood, either unsorted or a sorted T cell fraction (not recorded which). These receptors were obtained from a male donor with ankylosing spondylitis. CDR3s include the opening cysteine and the closing phenylalanine or tryptophan. Each record gives: D gene, V gene, J gene, clone size, CDR3 length, CDR3 protein, CDR3 DNA. A D gene is named only where the DNA matches it firmly. Size is stated for part of the rows, as once, few or many counts, or as a class when the clone is expanded.

D gene: TRBD1; V gene: TRBV6-4; J gene: TRBJ2-3; clone size: .; CDR3 length: 15; CDR3 protein: CASSDGTGGTDTQYF; CDR3 DNA: TGTGCCAGCAGTGACGGGACAGGGGGCACAGATACGCAGTATTTT
D gene: TRBD2; V gene: TRBV13; J gene: TRBJ2-7; clone size: few; CDR3 length: 18; CDR3 protein: CASSITSGSQLGSYEQYF; CDR3 DNA: TGTGCCAGCAGCATTACTAGCGGGAGTCAGCTCGGGTCCTACGAGCAGTACTTC
D gene: .; V gene: TRBV24-1; J gene: TRBJ2-7; clone size: few; CDR3 length: 14; CDR3 protein: CATSDSGSGYEQYF; CDR3 DNA: TGTGCCACCAGTGATTCAGGCAGTGGCTACGAGCAGTACTTC
D gene: TRBD1; V gene: TRBV30; J gene: TRBJ2-5; clone size: .; CDR3 length: 12; CDR3 protein: CAWVRGLETQYF; CDR3 DNA: TGTGCCTGGGTCAGGGGGCTTGAGACCCAGTACTTC
D gene: .; V gene: TRBV6-5; J gene: TRBJ1-3; clone size: few; CDR3 length: 16; CDR3 protein: CASSYLDRQAGNTIYF; CDR3 DNA: TGTGCCAGCAGTTACCTAGACCGACAGGCTGGAAACACCATATATTTT
D gene: TRBD1; V gene: TRBV15; J gene: TRBJ2-5; clone size: few; CDR3 length: 15; CDR3 protein: CATSRHRGLKETQYF; CDR3 DNA: TGTGCCACCAGCAGACACAGGGGGCTGAAAGAGACCCAGTACTTC
D gene: .; V gene: TRBV3-1; J gene: TRBJ2-7; clone size: few; CDR3 length: 15; CDR3 protein: CASSQGMAKGHEQYF; CDR3 DNA: TGTGCCAGCAGCCAAGGCATGGCCAAGGGCCACGAGCAGTACTTC
D gene: .; V gene: TRBV2; J gene: TRBJ1-3; clone size: .; CDR3 length: 11; CDR3 protein: CASSDGNTIYF; CDR3 DNA: TGTGCCAGCAGTGACGGAAACACCATATATTTT
D gene: .; V gene: TRBV6-5; J gene: TRBJ1-2; clone size: .; CDR3 length: 16; CDR3 protein: CASSYRGQLINYGYTF; CDR3 DNA: TGTGCCAGCAGTTACCGGGGACAACTGATTAACTATGGCTACACCTTC
D gene: .; V gene: TRBV27; J gene: TRBJ1-2; clone size: .; CDR3 length: 14; CDR3 protein: CASSPVSPDYGYTF; CDR3 DNA: TGTGCCAGCAGCCCCGTATCACCTGACTATGGCTACACCTTC
D gene: TRBD1; V gene: TRBV9; J gene: TRBJ2-1; clone size: .; CDR3 length: 15; CDR3 protein: CASSIEGGAGNEQFF; CDR3 DNA: TGTGCCAGCAGCATCGAAGGGGGCGCCGGGAATGAGCAGTTCTTC
D gene: .; V gene: TRBV25-1; J gene: TRBJ2-5; clone size: .; CDR3 length: 13; CDR3 protein: CASSDPTQETQYF; CDR3 DNA: TGTGCCAGCAGTGACCCAACCCAAGAGACCCAGTACTTC
D gene: .; V gene: TRBV5-1; J gene: TRBJ2-7; clone size: .; CDR3 length: 13; CDR3 protein: CASSFPQGYEQYF; CDR3 DNA: TGCGCCAGCAGCTTCCCCCAGGGGTACGAGCAGTACTTC
D gene: .; V gene: TRBV29-1; J gene: TRBJ2-5; clone size: many; CDR3 length: 15; CDR3 protein: CSVAHSPGLQETQYF; CDR3 DNA: TGCAGCGTTGCCCACTCACCGGGACTCCAAGAGACCCAGTACTTC
D gene: TRBD2; V gene: TRBV24-1; J gene: TRBJ2-1; clone size: .; CDR3 length: 20; CDR3 protein: CATSRDRGQSGLAGASEQFF; CDR3 DNA: TGTGCCACCAGCAGGGACAGGGGTCAATCGGGACTAGCGGGAGCTTCTGAGCAGTTCTTC
D gene: .; V gene: TRBV11-2; J gene: TRBJ2-7; clone size: .; CDR3 length: 16; CDR3 protein: CASSLPLGRSTYEQYF; CDR3 DNA: TGTGCCAGCAGCCTCCCATTGGGAAGGAGCACCTACGAGCAGTACTTC
D gene: TRBD1; V gene: TRBV6-1; J gene: TRBJ2-1; clone size: .; CDR3 length: 18; CDR3 protein: CASSEANPGTGTSNEQFF; CDR3 DNA: TGTGCCAGCAGTGAAGCGAATCCCGGGACAGGTACTAGCAATGAGCAGTTCTTC
D gene: .; V gene: TRBV19; J gene: TRBJ1-5; clone size: few; CDR3 length: 17; CDR3 protein: CASSIAAQVRSNQPQHF; CDR3 DNA: TGTGCCAGTAGTATAGCCGCCCAGGTTAGGAGCAATCAGCCCCAGCATTTT
D gene: TRBD1; V gene: TRBV7-9; J gene: TRBJ2-2; clone size: .; CDR3 length: 15; CDR3 protein: CASSLGTGDAGELFF; CDR3 DNA: TGTGCCAGCAGCTTAGGGACAGGGGATGCCGGGGAGCTGTTTTTT
D gene: .; V gene: TRBV29-1; J gene: TRBJ2-7; clone size: many; CDR3 length: 14; CDR3 protein: CSAGDGRESYEQYF; CDR3 DNA: TGCAGCGCAGGCGACGGCAGGGAGTCCTACGAGCAGTACTTC
D gene: TRBD1; V gene: TRBV12-3/TRBV12-4; J gene: TRBJ2-5; clone size: .; CDR3 length: 15; CDR3 protein: CASSYGTGRQETQYF; CDR3 DNA: TGTGCCAGCAGTTATGGGACAGGGAGGCAAGAGACCCAGTACTTC
D gene: TRBD1; V gene: TRBV27; J gene: TRBJ2-7; clone size: many; CDR3 length: 13; CDR3 protein: CASSLGQSYEQYF; CDR3 DNA: TGTGCCAGCAGTTTGGGACAGTCCTACGAGCAGTACTTC
D gene: .; V gene: TRBV7-3; J gene: TRBJ2-1; clone size: .; CDR3 length: 14; CDR3 protein: CASSLSNTRNEQFF; CDR3 DNA: TGTGCCAGCAGCTTATCGAACACGAGAAATGAGCAGTTCTTC
D gene: .; V gene: TRBV11-3; J gene: TRBJ2-7; clone size: few; CDR3 length: 12; CDR3 protein: CASSSSGDLRKF; CDR3 DNA: TGTGCCAGCAGCTCCTCCGGGGACCTTAGGAAGTTC
D gene: TRBD2; V gene: TRBV7-6; J gene: TRBJ2-7; clone size: .; CDR3 length: 15; CDR3 protein: CASSLAAGEGPVQYF; CDR3 DNA: TGTGCCAGCAGCTTAGCGGCGGGAGAAGGGCCCGTGCAGTACTTC
D gene: .; V gene: TRBV29-1; J gene: TRBJ1-3; clone size: few; CDR3 length: 15; CDR3 protein: CSVGPGTGSGNTIYF; CDR3 DNA: TGCAGCGTTGGGCCCGGGACCGGCTCTGGAAACACCATATATTTT